This TCR beta chain came from a study of T cells after yellow fever vaccination. Across the study: Any fraction with a low cell number was prepared using SMART-Seq v4 Ultra Low Input. Study-wide points: Of the clonotypes, a small share occurred in both CD4 and CD8 compartments.

About this clonotype: Its antigen remains unknown.

Losses at the gene ends were 6 bases for V and 2 bases for J; bases not matched to a gene: 4. The CDR3 contains 13 residues. From germline, CDR1 is DFQATT and CDR2 SNEGSKA (reference sequence). TCRdb itself ran the 5' RACE reads through MiXCR, one entry per CDR3 protein. The sample shows about 430,000 distinct CDR3 sequences, around a sixth of them seen only once. This material consisted of PBMCs, taken before the yellow fever booster vaccination. V is TRBV20-1 and J is TRBJ2-7, with 10 bases matching TRBD1. This TCR came from a man between 18 and 29 years old who received the YFV17D yellow fever vaccine. In DNA, the CDR3 is TGCAGTGCCAGGGACAGGGGCACCTACGAGCAGTACGTC. It codes for CSARDRGTYEQYV.